The clone carrying this TCR beta chain showed up many times. The antigen is not known. These data come from a study of neurological immune-mediated disorders. With 10-nucleotide random UMIs included, cDNA was synthesized by 5'RACE. TCRdb fed the 5' RACE reads into MiXCR, producing one record per CDR3 protein. The sample consists of approximately 87,000 distinct CDR3 sequences, roughly 15% of them appearing once. The germline CDR1 and CDR2 sequences are SGHRS and YFSETQ. The CDR3 sequence is 15 residues long. V was shortened by 2 bases and J by 4 bases, with 14 bases between the two germline ends. General study findings and limits: HTLV-1-associated myelopathy led in TCR clonal expansion, while multiple sclerosis ranked lowest, below healthy controls.

From 2 million PBMCs stored at -80 C, the unsorted libraries were generated. The rearrangement links TRBV5-1 to TRBJ2-3; D is ambiguous. Sequences were obtained from PBMCs. The receptor comes from a woman in her 50s in good health. CDR3 amino acids: CASSLRTDEADTQYF. The CDR3 region has the DNA TGCGCCAGCAGCTTAAGAACGGACGAAGCAGATACGCAGTATTTT.